The rows below give T cell receptor beta chains drawn from one sample of a study of T-cell memory formation after mild COVID-19. TCRdb re-called the 5' RACE reads through MiXCR, storing one row per CDR3 protein. The table records 560,000 or so distinct CDR3 sequences, 17% of them present only once. Material: PBMCs or a T cell subset sorted from them (not recorded which). These TCRs come from an adult woman who had mild COVID-19 (a few samples of this study predate the infection). Cell type and time point are not known. Each CDR3 is given with its conserved first and last residue. Each record gives: CDR3 length, V gene, D gene, J gene, clone size, CDR3 DNA, CDR3 protein. The D gene is left open where the match is weak. The listing skips clone size in some rows; elsewhere it reads once, few, many or a size class.

cdr3_length: 15
v_call: TRBV4-3
d_call: NA
j_call: TRBJ2-2
clone_size: NA
cdr3_nt: TGCGCCAGCAGCCAAGCGGACAGGAACACCGGGGAGCTGTTTTTT
cdr3_aa: CASSQADRNTGELFF

cdr3_length: 17
v_call: TRBV20-1
d_call: NA
j_call: TRBJ2-3
clone_size: few
cdr3_nt: TGCAGTGCTAGAGATCGGCTATCAGCGATTAGCACAGATACGCAGTATTTT
cdr3_aa: CSARDRLSAISTDTQYF

cdr3_length: 14
v_call: TRBV6-5
d_call: NA
j_call: TRBJ1-2
clone_size: once
cdr3_nt: TGTGCCAGCAGACCCCCTACAGTTAACTATGGCTACACCTTC
cdr3_aa: CASRPPTVNYGYTF

cdr3_length: 16
v_call: TRBV7-9
d_call: TRBD1
j_call: TRBJ2-5
clone_size: once
cdr3_nt: TGTGCCAGCAGCTTCCGGGACAGGGGGCGCGAGGAGACCCAGTACTTC
cdr3_aa: CASSFRDRGREETQYF

cdr3_length: 15
v_call: TRBV7-2
d_call: NA
j_call: TRBJ2-3
clone_size: few
cdr3_nt: TGTGCCAGCAGCTCGTCCGAGTATTACACAGATACGCAGTATTTT
cdr3_aa: CASSSSEYYTDTQYF

cdr3_length: 14
v_call: TRBV27
d_call: NA
j_call: TRBJ1-5
clone_size: NA
cdr3_nt: TGTGCCAGCAGTTCCCCGGTACGCAATCAGCCCCAGCATTTT
cdr3_aa: CASSSPVRNQPQHF

cdr3_length: 17
v_call: TRBV6-4
d_call: NA
j_call: TRBJ2-7
clone_size: NA
cdr3_nt: TGTGCCAGCAGTGACTCGGTGGTAGGGGCACGGTCCTACGAGCAGTACTTC
cdr3_aa: CASSDSVVGARSYEQYF

cdr3_length: 15
v_call: TRBV2
d_call: TRBD2
j_call: TRBJ2-3
clone_size: NA
cdr3_nt: TGTGCCAGCAGGCGTAGCGGGTGGTTGGCAGATACGCAGTATTTT
cdr3_aa: CASRRSGWLADTQYF

cdr3_length: 14
v_call: TRBV7-9
d_call: TRBD1
j_call: TRBJ2-7
clone_size: few
cdr3_nt: TGTGCCAGCAACACAGGGGTTCGACACGGCGAGCAGTACTTC
cdr3_aa: CASNTGVRHGEQYF

cdr3_length: 14
v_call: TRBV29-1
d_call: TRBD1
j_call: TRBJ2-3
clone_size: NA
cdr3_nt: TGCAGCGTGGGAAGGGGTCAGGGGGCAGATACGCAGTATTTT
cdr3_aa: CSVGRGQGADTQYF

cdr3_length: 13
v_call: TRBV5-1
d_call: NA
j_call: TRBJ1-1
clone_size: few
cdr3_nt: TGCGCCAGCAGCTTGTATCAGCTAACTGAAGCTTTCTTT
cdr3_aa: CASSLYQLTEAFF

cdr3_length: 15
v_call: TRBV4-1
d_call: NA
j_call: TRBJ1-2
clone_size: NA
cdr3_nt: TGCGCCAGCAGCCAAGAGTACAGACTAAACTATGGCTACACCTTC
cdr3_aa: CASSQEYRLNYGYTF

cdr3_length: 15
v_call: TRBV5-1
d_call: TRBD1
j_call: TRBJ2-5
clone_size: few
cdr3_nt: TGCGCCAGCACCTACGGTTCGGGACAGGGAGAGACCCAGTACTTC
cdr3_aa: CASTYGSGQGETQYF

cdr3_length: 14
v_call: TRBV9
d_call: TRBD2
j_call: TRBJ2-5
clone_size: few
cdr3_nt: TGTGCCAGCAGGGGGACTAGCGTCCAAGAGACCCAGTACTTC
cdr3_aa: CASRGTSVQETQYF

cdr3_length: 12
v_call: TRBV6-5
d_call: NA
j_call: TRBJ2-3
clone_size: NA
cdr3_nt: TGTGCCAGCGGCTACCGCACAGATACGCAGTATTTT
cdr3_aa: CASGYRTDTQYF

cdr3_length: 13
v_call: TRBV6-6
d_call: NA
j_call: TRBJ2-3
clone_size: NA
cdr3_nt: TGTGCCAGCAGTTACTCTTCCCCAGATACGCAGTATTTT
cdr3_aa: CASSYSSPDTQYF

cdr3_length: 12
v_call: TRBV6-2/TRBV6-3
d_call: NA
j_call: TRBJ1-1
clone_size: NA
cdr3_nt: TGTGCCAGCAGAGAAGGGAGTGGGGAAGCTTTCTTT
cdr3_aa: CASREGSGEAFF

cdr3_length: 16
v_call: TRBV12-3/TRBV12-4
d_call: TRBD2
j_call: TRBJ2-1
clone_size: few
cdr3_nt: TGTGCCAGCAGTTCTAGGACTAGCGGGAGCCACAATGAGCAGTTCTTC
cdr3_aa: CASSSRTSGSHNEQFF

cdr3_length: 15
v_call: TRBV12-3/TRBV12-4
d_call: NA
j_call: TRBJ1-1
clone_size: NA
cdr3_nt: TGTGCCAGCAGTGCCAGGGGAGGGGCGAACACTGAAGCTTTCTTT
cdr3_aa: CASSARGGANTEAFF

cdr3_length: 14
v_call: TRBV6-4
d_call: TRBD2
j_call: TRBJ2-3
clone_size: many
cdr3_nt: TGTGCCAGCAGTGAAGCGGGGGCCACAGATACGCAGTATTTT
cdr3_aa: CASSEAGATDTQYF

cdr3_length: 13
v_call: TRBV5-1
d_call: TRBD1
j_call: TRBJ1-1
clone_size: many
cdr3_nt: TGCGCCAGCAGCTTGGAGGGGGCCACTGAAGCTTTCTTT
cdr3_aa: CASSLEGATEAFF

cdr3_length: 17
v_call: TRBV5-1
d_call: TRBD1
j_call: TRBJ1-4
clone_size: NA
cdr3_nt: TGCGCCAGCGGACCCGGGGACAGGGGAAGATATAATGAAAAACTGTTTTTT
cdr3_aa: CASGPGDRGRYNEKLFF

cdr3_length: 18
v_call: TRBV7-2
d_call: NA
j_call: TRBJ2-1
clone_size: few
cdr3_nt: TGTGCCAGCAGCTTCCACCCTAGTTGGCGGCCACGGGGGAATGAGCAGTTCTTC
cdr3_aa: CASSFHPSWRPRGNEQFF

cdr3_length: 14
v_call: TRBV2
d_call: NA
j_call: TRBJ2-7
clone_size: few
cdr3_nt: TGTGCCATTTCCCGCGGGGCGAATTACTACGAGCAGTACTTC
cdr3_aa: CAISRGANYYEQYF

cdr3_length: 17
v_call: TRBV18
d_call: NA
j_call: TRBJ2-5
clone_size: few
cdr3_nt: TGTGCCAGCTCACTCAATAACTGGAGGTACCAAGAAGAGACCCAGTACTTC
cdr3_aa: CASSLNNWRYQEETQYF

cdr3_length: 14
v_call: TRBV29-1
d_call: TRBD1
j_call: TRBJ2-1
clone_size: NA
cdr3_nt: TGCAGCGTCGGGACAGCTACTTTCTACAATGAGCAGTTCTTC
cdr3_aa: CSVGTATFYNEQFF

cdr3_length: 16
v_call: TRBV11-3
d_call: NA
j_call: TRBJ2-3
clone_size: few
cdr3_nt: TGTGCCAGCAGCTTTAGGGGCCGGGAGAAGACAGATACGCAGTATTTT
cdr3_aa: CASSFRGREKTDTQYF

cdr3_length: 13
v_call: TRBV7-9
d_call: NA
j_call: TRBJ2-7
clone_size: few
cdr3_nt: TGTGCCAGCAGCATCCCTAGGGGAGAGCAGCAGTACTTC
cdr3_aa: CASSIPRGEQQYF